The rows below give T cell receptor beta chains drawn from one sample of a study of cytomegalovirus exposure and HLA in healthy donors. Libraries were prepared by immunoSEQ multiplex PCR; TCRdb keeps only in-frame clonotypes and omits some of them. The repertoire holds under 200,000 clones, with 95% to 96% as singletons. Sequenced sample: PBMCs. These receptor sequences come from a woman younger than 35 in good health and CMV-seronegative. Both conserved end residues are part of each CDR3. D genes are given only for firm matches. Size values are once, few and many counts, or a class for expanded clones, and some rows have none.

clone_size,j_call,d_call,v_call,cdr3_nt,cdr3_aa
NA,TRBJ1-1,NA,TRBV4-2,TGTGCCAGCAGCCCGGGGAGTTTAGCGGGGCCTTACCCTGAAGCTTTCTTT,CASSPGSLAGPYPEAFF
NA,TRBJ2-7,TRBD1,TRBV5-6,TGTGCCAGCAGCTTAAACTCCGGGACAGGGTACTACGAGCAGTACTTC,CASSLNSGTGYYEQYF
NA,TRBJ2-5,NA,TRBV15,TGTGCCACCAGCAGAGAAAGCGTTAGAGAGACCCAGTACTTC,CATSRESVRETQYF
NA,TRBJ1-1,NA,TRBV6-5,TGTGCCAGCATCCGGGCGGGGGGGACTGAAGCTTTCTTT,CASIRAGGTEAFF
NA,TRBJ2-1,NA,TRBV7-2,TGTGCCAGCAGCCCAAGAGGTGGGGGGACCTACAATGAGCAGTTCTTC,CASSPRGGGTYNEQFF
NA,TRBJ2-5,TRBD2,TRBV7-2,TGTGCCAGCAGCTTAACCGGACTAGCGGACCAAGAGACCCAGTACTTC,CASSLTGLADQETQYF
NA,TRBJ1-1,TRBD1,TRBV4-1,TGCGCCAGCAGCCAAGGGGACAGGGGGCTGGCTGAAGCTTTCTTT,CASSQGDRGLAEAFF
NA,TRBJ2-3,NA,TRBV2,TGTGCACAGCTGCGAGATACGCAGTATTTT,CAQLRDTQYF
NA,TRBJ2-5,TRBD2,TRBV9,TGTGCCAGCAGCGTAGAAGGACTAGTGGACCCCGGAGAGACCCAGTACTTC,CASSVEGLVDPGETQYF
NA,TRBJ1-3,NA,TRBV5-4,TGTGCCAGCAGCTTGGGCGGATCTGGAAACACCATATATTTT,CASSLGGSGNTIYF
NA,TRBJ2-6,NA,TRBV15,TGTGCCACCACCCCGGGTGGTACTGGGGCCAACGTCCTGACTTTC,CATTPGGTGANVLTF
NA,TRBJ2-2,TRBD2,TRBV4-2,TGTGCCAGCAGCCATTTCGGGACTAGTCGTTCCGGGGAGCTGTTTTTT,CASSHFGTSRSGELFF
NA,TRBJ2-1,NA,TRBV5-1,TGCGCCAGCAGCTTGGCGGGTTTAAATGAGCAGTTCTTC,CASSLAGLNEQFF
NA,TRBJ2-3,TRBD1,TRBV2,TGTGCCAGCAGTCCGGGACAGGTGGTCGCAGATACGCAGTATTTT,CASSPGQVVADTQYF
once,TRBJ2-1,NA,TRBV14,TGTGCCAGCAGCCAACTCTCGGCAGGAAAGGTCTACAATGAGCAGTTCTTC,CASSQLSAGKVYNEQFF
NA,TRBJ2-5,NA,TRBV7-2,TGTGCCAGCAGTTCAATCCAGGGGGGTCTAGAGACCCAGTACTTC,CASSSIQGGLETQYF
NA,TRBJ2-1,NA,TRBV19,TGTGCCAGTCATACAGGGAGCTCCTACAATGAGCAGTTCTTC,CASHTGSSYNEQFF
NA,TRBJ1-6,TRBD1,TRBV27,TGTGCCAGCAGTTTCGACAGGGGTCCCTATTCACCCCTCCACTTT,CASSFDRGPYSPLHF
NA,TRBJ1-5,NA,TRBV7-9,TGTGCCAGCAGCATAGGGGGACTAGCTGATCAGCCCCAGCATTTT,CASSIGGLADQPQHF
once,TRBJ1-5,TRBD1,TRBV5-1,TGCGCCAGCAGCGAGGGACAGAGCAATCAGCCCCAGCATTTT,CASSEGQSNQPQHF
NA,TRBJ2-1,NA,TRBV19,TGTGCCAGTAGTATATACAGGTCAACCTACAATGAGCAGTTCTTC,CASSIYRSTYNEQFF
NA,TRBJ2-5,TRBD2,TRBV10-1,TGCGCCAGAGCAGTGAGAGAATTAGGGAGGCCCGGGACTAGCGGGGGGGTCCAAGAGACCCAGTACTTC,CARAVRELGRPGTSGGVQETQYF
NA,TRBJ2-3,NA,TRBV19,TGTGCCAGTAGCAGGAGCGGTACAGATACGCAGTATTTT,CASSRSGTDTQYF
NA,TRBJ1-1,NA,TRBV25-1,TGTGCCAGCAGTGAACTTGGAGGTGAAGCTTTCTTT,CASSELGGEAFF
once,TRBJ2-7,NA,TRBV11-2,TGTGCCAGCAGCTCGGGGATCTACGAGCAGTACTTC,CASSSGIYEQYF
NA,TRBJ1-5,TRBD1,TRBV6-6,TGTGCCAGCAGTACTGCCATCAGGGGGTGGAATCAGCCCCAGCATTTT,CASSTAIRGWNQPQHF
NA,TRBJ1-2,TRBD1,TRBV19,TGTGCCAGTAGTGCGGGACAGGGGTTTGGCTACACCTTC,CASSAGQGFGYTF
NA,TRBJ1-1,TRBD1,TRBV19,TGTGCCAGTAGTTCAGGGGGCAACACTGAAGCTTTCTTT,CASSSGGNTEAFF
NA,TRBJ1-2,TRBD1,TRBV18,TGTGCCAGCTCATCAACAGGGGGCCTTAACTATGGCTACACCTTC,CASSSTGGLNYGYTF
NA,TRBJ1-1,TRBD1,TRBV5-1,TGCGCCAGCGCATTACAGGGGGCGCGGGACACTGAAGCTTTCTTT,CASALQGARDTEAFF
NA,TRBJ2-5,NA,TRBV5-4,TGTGCCAGCAGCTCCCTACAGGAGACCCAGTACTTC,CASSSLQETQYF
NA,TRBJ1-1,TRBD1,TRBV6-1,TGTGCCAGCAGTGAATTACAGGGGGACCCTGAAGCTTTCTTT,CASSELQGDPEAFF
NA,TRBJ2-7,NA,TRBV9,TGTGCCAGCAGCGTACCAGGAGGCGAGCAGTACTTC,CASSVPGGEQYF
NA,TRBJ1-2,NA,TRBV19,TGTGCCAGTAGCCACCCACAGGGAGCGGCCTATGGCTACACCTTC,CASSHPQGAAYGYTF
NA,TRBJ1-4,NA,TRBV7-8,TGTGCCAGCAGCTTAGGTTCAGGGGTACGGGAAAAACTGTTTTTT,CASSLGSGVREKLFF
once,TRBJ1-3,TRBD1,TRBV5-4,TGTGCCAGCAGCTTAGACCGGGACAGGGGGGACACCATATATTTT,CASSLDRDRGDTIYF
NA,TRBJ2-1,TRBD1,TRBV9,TGTGCCAGCAGCGTAGGGACAGGGACCAATGAGCAGTTCTTC,CASSVGTGTNEQFF
NA,TRBJ2-3,TRBD2,TRBV6-5,TGTGCCAGCAGTTACGCGGGTAGCGGGGGGGTTACGCAGTATTTT,CASSYAGSGGVTQYF
NA,TRBJ2-7,NA,TRBV5-1,TGCGCCAGCAGCTTGACAGGGCAAGGCGGGTGGGAGCAGTACTTC,CASSLTGQGGWEQYF
NA,TRBJ2-1,TRBD2,TRBV7-9,TGTGCCAGCAGCTTAGCGACTAGCGGCAATGAGCAGTTCTTC,CASSLATSGNEQFF
NA,TRBJ1-1,NA,TRBV2,TGTGCCAGCAAAAATGAGGGCATCAAGGGCACTGAAGCTTTCTTT,CASKNEGIKGTEAFF
NA,TRBJ1-6,NA,TRBV18,TGTGCCAGCTCACCACTAGCAGGACAGAGAGATAATTCACCCCTCCACTTT,CASSPLAGQRDNSPLHF
NA,TRBJ2-3,TRBD2,TRBV9,TGTGCCAGCAGCCCCAGGGCTCTAGCGGGGACTTACACAGATACGCAGTATTTT,CASSPRALAGTYTDTQYF
NA,TRBJ1-1,NA,TRBV7-3,TGTGCCAGCAGTCCTACAGCAAACACTGAAGCTTTCTTT,CASSPTANTEAFF
NA,TRBJ2-7,TRBD2,TRBV2,TGTGCCAGCAGTGAAGCGCGGGAGTACTCCCCCCCCTACGAGCAGTACTTC,CASSEAREYSPPYEQYF
NA,TRBJ2-7,TRBD1,TRBV29-1,TGCAGCGTTGAAATCTATTCCCGGGACAGGGCCATCTATGAGCAGTACTTC,CSVEIYSRDRAIYEQYF
NA,TRBJ2-7,NA,TRBV7-3,TGTGCCAGCAGCTTACAACGGGACTACGAGCAGTACTTC,CASSLQRDYEQYF